The clone carrying this T cell receptor beta chain showed up just once. Its antigen is unidentified. These data belong to a study of T cell repertoires in cytomegalovirus infection. Study in general: As its CMV epitopes, the study selected recently identified HLA-C-restricted and well-studied HLA-B-restricted targets. From public TCR beta signatures came an indication of both CMV infection and matching HLA type.

TCRdb re-derived calls from the reads in MiXCR, one entry per CDR3 protein. The sample yields about 24,000 distinct CDR3 sequences, 22% seen once. The CDR3 sequence is 13 residues long. Deletions cut 3 bases from V and 4 bases from J, with 9 bases between. This clonotype was sampled from a human donor in good health (CMV status not recorded). Some clones in this sample may be carry-over from other donors' samples. This sample comprised CD8+ T cells from cultured PBMCs, obtained from culture after CMV antigen stimulation. V usage is TRBV12-3 or TRBV12-4 and J usage is TRBJ1-1, with a tentative D call TRBD1 (5 bases). In DNA, the CDR3 is TGTGCCAGCAGTTTCACAGGCTTCACTGAAGCTTTCTTT. Its translation: CASSFTGFTEAFF.